This is a list of T cell receptor beta chains from one sample in a study of spatial heterogeneity in lung cancer. TCRdb passed the 5' RACE reads through MiXCR, listing each CDR3 protein once. Among more than 30,000 distinct CDR3 sequences listed, around 5.8% were seen once. The sample was PBMCs, taken at surgery. These receptors were obtained from a male donor with early-stage non-small cell lung cancer. CDR3s include the opening cysteine and the closing phenylalanine or tryptophan. A D gene is named only where the DNA matches it firmly. Clone size is stated in some rows and not others, as once, few, many or a class when expanded.

d_call j_call v_call clone_size cdr3_aa cdr3_nt
. TRBJ1-3 TRBV9 many CASSVGESSGNTIYF TGTGCCAGCAGCGTTGGGGAAAGCTCTGGAAACACCATATATTTT
. TRBJ2-7 TRBV2 many CASKGGVLSYEQYF TGTGCCAGCAAAGGCGGGGTGCTCTCCTACGAGCAGTACTTC
. TRBJ1-1 TRBV5-4 . CASSLGDLRGGTEAFF TGTGCCAGCAGCTTGGGGGATCTCCGGGGAGGAACTGAAGCTTTCTTT
. TRBJ1-5 TRBV20-1 many CSAPPGRGQPQHF TGCAGTGCTCCCCCAGGGCGGGGTCAGCCCCAGCATTTT
. TRBJ2-7 TRBV6-2/TRBV6-3 . CASSYRHEQYF TGTGCCAGCAGTTATCGTCACGAGCAGTACTTC
. TRBJ2-3 TRBV6-2/TRBV6-3 many CASLFRPDRGGRVVDTQYF TGTGCCAGCCTCTTTCGACCCGACAGAGGAGGGCGGGTTGTAGATACGCAGTATTTT
. TRBJ1-5 TRBV5-1 many CASSPGGVDQPQHF TGCGCCAGCAGCCCTGGGGGGGTCGATCAGCCCCAGCATTTT
. TRBJ1-3 TRBV10-3 many CAIKDSGNTIYF TGTGCCATCAAAGATTCTGGAAACACCATATATTTT
TRBD1 TRBJ2-4 TRBV2 many CASRGGTGVNSKNIQYF TGTGCCAGCAGGGGGGGGACAGGGGTTAATTCCAAAAACATTCAGTACTTC
TRBD2 TRBJ2-5 TRBV5-1 many CASSLTSGGFGETQYF TGCGCCAGCAGCTTGACTAGCGGGGGTTTTGGGGAGACCCAGTACTTC
. TRBJ2-3 TRBV18 . CASSPQWADTQYF TGTGCCAGCTCACCACAATGGGCAGATACGCAGTATTTT
TRBD2 TRBJ2-2 TRBV11-3 many CASSSLAGNTGELFF TGTGCCAGCAGCTCACTAGCGGGGAACACCGGGGAGCTGTTTTTT
. TRBJ1-5 TRBV28 many CASSLSGGNQPQHF TGTGCCAGCAGTTTATCAGGGGGCAATCAGCCCCAGCATTTT
. TRBJ1-4 TRBV6-5 many CASSPRAGANEKLFF TGTGCCAGCAGTCCCCGGGCGGGTGCTAATGAAAAACTGTTTTTT
. TRBJ2-7 TRBV7-9 many CASSPSAGASYEQYF TGTGCCAGCAGCCCATCTGCTGGGGCCTCCTACGAGCAGTACTTC
TRBD2 TRBJ2-7 TRBV10-2 many CASNQRGFSYEQYF TGCGCCAGCAACCAGCGGGGGTTCTCCTACGAGCAGTACTTC
TRBD2 TRBJ2-3 TRBV29-1 many CSVGGSSGRGRDTQYF TGCAGCGTTGGAGGTTCTTCGGGGAGGGGCAGAGATACGCAGTATTTT
. TRBJ1-1 TRBV3-1 few CASSRRKATEAFF TGTGCCAGCAGCCGAAGAAAGGCCACTGAAGCTTTCTTT
TRBD1 TRBJ1-1 TRBV6-4 many CASRDRENTEAFF TGTGCCAGCAGGGACAGGGAGAACACTGAAGCTTTCTTT
TRBD1 TRBJ1-2 TRBV9 many CASSPRTGSNYGYTF TGTGCCAGCAGCCCCCGGACAGGGTCCAACTATGGCTACACCTTC
. TRBJ1-2 TRBV12-3/TRBV12-4 many CASSLQERANYGYTF TGTGCCAGCAGTTTACAGGAGAGAGCTAACTATGGCTACACCTTC
. TRBJ1-1 TRBV15 many CATSRERRGNTEAFF TGTGCCACCAGCAGAGAACGGAGGGGGAACACTGAAGCTTTCTTT
. TRBJ1-1 TRBV7-9 many CASSLAGHIGAFF TGTGCCAGCAGCTTAGCCGGGCACATTGGGGCTTTCTTT
. TRBJ2-7 TRBV12-3/TRBV12-4 many CASSLAQGFLEQYF TGTGCCAGCAGTTTAGCGCAGGGATTTCTAGAGCAGTACTTC
. TRBJ2-3 TRBV10-2 many CASSESPSLTGTDTQYF TGCGCCAGCAGTGAGTCTCCTAGCCTAACTGGCACAGATACGCAGTATTTT
TRBD1 TRBJ1-1 TRBV29-1 few CSVGGMRTGHPEAFF TGCAGCGTGGGGGGGATGAGGACAGGGCATCCTGAAGCTTTCTTT
. TRBJ1-4 TRBV7-2 many CASSTPPGRKTTNEKLFF TGTGCCAGCAGCACACCTCCGGGACGGAAAACAACTAATGAAAAACTGTTTTTT
. TRBJ2-7 TRBV2 many CASQQETYEQYF TGTGCCAGTCAACAGGAAACCTACGAGCAGTACTTC
TRBD2 TRBJ2-3 TRBV10-1 few CASSESISGGPSTDTQYF TGCGCCAGCAGTGAGTCGATTAGCGGGGGACCGAGCACAGATACGCAGTATTTT
. TRBJ2-5 TRBV29-1 many CSVEDNQETQYF TGCAGCGTGGAGGACAACCAAGAGACCCAGTACTTC
. TRBJ2-5 TRBV10-2 many CASSVSGFRETQYF TGCGCCAGCAGTGTGTCCGGGTTCCGAGAGACCCAGTACTTC
TRBD1 TRBJ2-1 TRBV28 many CASAQGRNEQFF TGTGCCAGCGCACAGGGGCGGAATGAGCAGTTCTTC
. TRBJ1-3 TRBV20-1 medium-sized CSASGSGGTGNTIYF TGCAGTGCTAGTGGATCTGGGGGCACTGGAAACACCATATATTTT
. TRBJ2-7 TRBV4-2 many CASSQDTMGGEQYF TGTGCCAGCAGCCAAGATACCATGGGGGGCGAGCAGTACTTC
. TRBJ1-1 TRBV7-2 many CASSLAFGYRTEAFF TGTGCCAGCAGCTTAGCATTCGGTTATCGCACTGAAGCTTTCTTT
. TRBJ1-5 TRBV12-2 few CASRLGKDSLNQPQHF TGTGCAAGTCGCTTAGGGAAGGACAGTCTTAATCAGCCCCAGCATTTT
. TRBJ1-3 TRBV5-5 many CASSLEAVSGNTIYF TGTGCCAGCAGCCTTGAGGCGGTCTCTGGAAACACCATATATTTT
. TRBJ2-7 TRBV7-9 many CASSLEKGEQYF TGTGCCAGCAGCTTAGAGAAAGGAGAGCAGTACTTC
TRBD2 TRBJ2-5 TRBV20-1 . CSARDPSRSGGARETQYF TGCAGTGCTAGAGATCCCTCCCGGAGCGGGGGGGCAAGAGAGACCCAGTACTTC
TRBD2 TRBJ2-3 TRBV2 few CASSALAGGTDTQYF TGTGCCAGCAGTGCACTAGCGGGGGGTACAGATACGCAGTATTTT
. TRBJ2-5 TRBV4-3 few CASSQEGGAGGWKTQYF TGCGCCAGCAGCCAAGAAGGGGGGGCAGGAGGATGGAAGACCCAGTACTTC
. TRBJ1-4 TRBV4-1 . CASSTTASANEKLFF TGCGCCAGCAGCACGACAGCTTCGGCCAATGAAAAACTGTTTTTT
. TRBJ2-3 TRBV7-9 many CASSLSGPSTDTQYF TGTGCCAGCAGCTTGAGCGGGCCTAGCACAGATACGCAGTATTTT
. TRBJ1-5 TRBV20-1 many CSARDSGGRQPQHF TGCAGTGCTAGAGATAGCGGGGGCCGTCAGCCCCAGCATTTT
. TRBJ2-3 TRBV9 few CASSPDSITDTQYF TGTGCCAGCAGCCCGGATTCTATCACAGATACGCAGTATTTT
. TRBJ2-1 TRBV24-1 . CATSEAGDEQFF TGTGCCACCAGTGAAGCGGGCGATGAGCAGTTCTTC
TRBD1 TRBJ2-2 TRBV5-1 few CASSPAGTENTGELFF TGCGCCAGCAGCCCCGCCGGGACAGAAAACACCGGGGAGCTGTTTTTT
TRBD2 TRBJ2-3 TRBV7-2 few CASSQSGGAGDTQYF TGTGCCAGCAGCCAAAGCGGGGGGGCCGGGGATACGCAGTATTTT
. TRBJ1-2 TRBV14 many CASSPYLGADYGYTF TGTGCCAGCAGCCCTTATTTGGGGGCGGACTATGGCTACACCTTC
TRBD1 TRBJ1-2 TRBV6-1 . CASRAGTGGYGYTF TGTGCCAGCAGAGCCGGGACAGGGGGCTATGGCTACACCTTC
TRBD1 TRBJ1-1 TRBV7-2 . CASSPPGTGGAGTEAFF TGTGCCAGCAGCCCACCCGGGACAGGGGGCGCGGGGACTGAAGCTTTCTTT
. TRBJ1-4 TRBV20-1 many CSADPPEATNEKLFF TGCAGTGCCGACCCACCGGAGGCAACTAATGAAAAACTGTTTTTT
. TRBJ1-5 TRBV20-1 many CSARDYGRGQPQHF TGCAGTGCTAGAGATTATGGCAGGGGACAGCCCCAGCATTTT
TRBD1 TRBJ1-4 TRBV4-3 . CASGVDRGNEKLFF TGCGCCAGCGGGGTCGACAGGGGGAATGAAAAACTGTTTTTT
. TRBJ2-3 TRBV2 many CASRVYETDTQYF TGTGCCAGCAGGGTTTATGAGACAGATACGCAGTATTTT
. TRBJ2-7 TRBV27 many CASSKQSSYEQYF TGTGCCAGCAGTAAGCAAAGCTCCTACGAGCAGTACTTC